This entry lists 17 T cell receptor beta chains sequenced from one sample in a study of blood T cell repertoires in COVID-19. TCRdb's copy holds only in-frame clones and misses some; the assay was immunoSEQ multiplex PCR. The data show about 160,000 clones, about 90% seen once. Specimen: peripheral blood. All receptors come from a woman in her seventies with acute or convalescent COVID-19.

This clone appeared many times. The chain carries TRBV6-5 and TRBJ1-5; D remains unclear. V lost 6 bases to trimming and J lost 2 bases, with 11 bases between them. The length of the CDR3 is 14 residues. The V gene's germline CDR1 is MNHEY and CDR2 SVGAGI. CDR3 residues: CASSLGWGNQPQHF. In DNA form, the CDR3 reads TGTGCCAGCAGCCTAGGTTGGGGCAATCAGCCCCAGCATTTT.

The chain couples TRBV10-1 to TRBJ1-1; D might be TRBD1 (5 bases). The CDR3 consists of 12 residues. Germline V gene lookup returns CDR1 WNHNN and CDR2 SYGVQD (reference sequence). Trimming left V 8 bases short and J 4 bases short, with 11 bases between. CDR3 region: CASRGVGTEAFF. The CDR3 region has the DNA TGCGCCAGCCGGGGGGTAGGCACTGAAGCTTTCTTT.

The chain couples TRBV3-1 (or the pseudogene TRBV3-2) to TRBJ2-2; weak D call: TRBD1 (5 bases). The CDR3 runs to 15 residues. Trimming cost V 7 bases and J 3 bases, with 15 bases left between them. Germline CDR1 reads LGHDT; CDR2 reads YNNKEL (reference sequence). CDR3 region: CASTSRGGYTGELFF. The CDR3, as DNA: TGTGCCAGCACGAGTAGGGGTGGTTACACCGGGGAGCTGTTTTTT.

The CDR3 DNA reads as TGTGCCAGCAGTTGGGACAGGGTCTCTCCCAGAAGCTCTGGAAACACCATATATTTT. Protein sequence: CASSWDRVSPRSSGNTIYF. J is TRBJ1-3 and V is TRBV6-2 or TRBV6-3; the match to TRBD1 covers 9 bases. V was clipped by 4 bases and J by 0 bases; unmatched bases: 13. This CDR3 is 19 amino acids long. From germline, CDR1 is MNHEY and CDR2 SVGEGT.

This rearrangement joins TRBV6-5 to TRBJ1-5; D unclear. The V gene lost 6 bases and the J gene lost 0 bases, with 3 bases spanning the gap. CDR3 length: 12 residues. Germline CDR1 is MNHEY and CDR2 is SVGAGI. CDR3 DNA: TGTGCCAGCAGACATAGCAATCAGCCCCAGCATTTT. This encodes CASRHSNQPQHF.

This clone was recorded only once. CDR3 loop: CASSLRTGARETQYF. In DNA form, the CDR3 reads TGTGCCAGCAGCTTACGGACAGGGGCTCGGGAGACCCAGTACTTC. The chain recombines TRBV11-1 with TRBJ2-5; 9 bases agree with TRBD1. Trimming at V came to 2 bases and at J to 5 bases, leaving 6 bases not matched to a gene. In germline, CDR1 is SGHAT, CDR2 FQDESV (reference sequence). The CDR3 runs 15 residues.

The chain links TRBV3-1 (or the pseudogene TRBV3-2) to TRBJ2-3; TRBD2 matches at 10 bases. Germline CDR1 LGHDT, CDR2 YNNKEL (reference sequence). The CDR3 length is 16 residues. The ends lost 4 bases at V and 2 bases at J; junction bases unmatched: 6. CDR3 coding DNA: TGTGCCAGCAGCCCGGTAGCGGGGGGCCCCACAGATACGCAGTATTTT. Protein sequence: CASSPVAGGPTDTQYF.

The rearrangement joins TRBV6-6 to TRBJ2-1; D perhaps matches TRBD2 (5 bases). Germline assignment: CDR1 MNHNY and CDR2 SVGAGI (reference sequence). V gave up 2 bases and J gave up 5 bases, with 7 bases separating them. This CDR3 contains 13 residues. CDR3 protein: CASSYLAHNEQFF. Written as DNA, the CDR3 is TGTGCCAGCAGTTACCTAGCCCACAATGAGCAGTTCTTC.

The rearrangement joins TRBV4-1 to TRBJ1-3, with D hard to call. Germline CDR1 reads MGHRA; CDR2 reads YSYEKL. Trimming stripped 0 bases from V and 2 bases from J, with 17 bases between. CDR3 length: 18 residues. The CDR3 spells CASSQDIPGAAAGNTIYF. The CDR3 DNA is TGCGCCAGCAGCCAAGATATCCCGGGAGCGGCGGCTGGAAACACCATATATTTT.

This chain connects TRBV6-6 to TRBJ1-5, with D possibly TRBD1 on 5 matching bases. Germline-derived CDR1 and CDR2 are MNHNY and SVGAGI (reference sequence). The V and J ends lost 8 bases and 6 bases respectively, with 17 bases between them. The CDR3 is 14 amino acids. The CDR3 sequence: CASLETVPGQPQHF. CDR3 nucleotide sequence: TGTGCCAGCCTGGAGACAGTCCCAGGTCAGCCCCAGCATTTT.

The chain combines TRBV29-1 with TRBJ2-7, with 7 bases lining up with TRBD2. Germline V gives CDR1 SQVTM, CDR2 ANQGSEA. Losses at the gene ends were 7 bases for V and 0 bases for J; bases not matched to a gene: 12. This CDR3 has 15 amino acids. This chain's CDR3 is CSAINTSVYSYEQYF. The CDR3 region has the DNA TGCAGCGCTATAAACACTAGCGTTTACTCCTACGAGCAGTACTTC.

J is TRBJ1-2 and V is TRBV6-2 or TRBV6-3; 8 bases line up with TRBD1. V lost 6 bases, J lost 7 bases, and 4 bases stayed unmatched. The CDR3 length is 12 residues. The V gene's germline CDR1 is MNHEY and CDR2 SVGEGT. The CDR3 nucleotides read TGTGCCAGCAGCGGACAGGGTCGTGGCTACACCTTC. It translates to CASSGQGRGYTF.

The rearrangement uses TRBV10-3 and TRBJ2-3; 9 nucleotides match TRBD1. There are 14 residues in the CDR3. Unmatched junction bases numbered 7, after V lost 6 bases and J lost 6 bases. CDR1 is ENHRY, CDR2 SYGVKD, per germline. In DNA form, the CDR3 reads TGTGCCATCAGACCACAGGGGGCGGAGGATACGCAGTATTTT. As protein: CAIRPQGAEDTQYF.

V gene TRBV27 combines with J gene TRBJ2-2; 7 bases are shared with TRBD2. This CDR3 has 15 residues. The trim removed 3 bases at V and 1 base at J, leaving 2 bases unmatched. Looked up from germline, CDR1 is MNHEY and CDR2 is SMNVEV (reference sequence). The CDR3 region has the DNA TGTGCCAGCAGTTTGGGAGGGGTGAACACCGGGGAGCTGTTTTTT. Protein product: CASSLGGVNTGELFF.

This clone was found once. The chain combines TRBV29-1 with TRBJ2-7; 11 bases align to TRBD2. Per the germline V gene, CDR1 is SQVTM and CDR2 is ANQGSEA. The CDR3 is made up of 14 amino acids. V was clipped by 3 bases and J by 4 bases; unmatched bases: 5. CDR3 sequence reads: CSVDRLAGSYEQYF. DNA of the CDR3: TGCAGCGTTGATCGACTAGCGGGATCGTACGAGCAGTACTTC.

The chain employs TRBV4-1 and TRBJ2-1, with TRBD2 as a possible D gene (6 bases). Germline CDR1 reads MGHRA; CDR2 reads YSYEKL. This CDR3 contains 14 residues. Trimming stripped 1 base from V and 5 bases from J, with 9 bases between. CDR3 in amino acids: CASSQGRRDNEQFF. The CDR3, as DNA: TGCGCCAGCAGCCAAGGGAGGAGGGACAATGAGCAGTTCTTC.

The chain recombines TRBV7-2 with TRBJ2-7; 7 bases map to TRBD1. The CDR3 loop spans 13 amino acids. Germline V gene sequence: CDR1 SGHTA, CDR2 FQGNSA. V trimming: 10 bases; J trimming: 2 bases; junction bases outside the gene matches: 8. The CDR3 DNA follows: TGTGCCACCGGACAGGCCTCGACCTACGAGCAGTACTTC. Translation gives CATGQASTYEQYF.